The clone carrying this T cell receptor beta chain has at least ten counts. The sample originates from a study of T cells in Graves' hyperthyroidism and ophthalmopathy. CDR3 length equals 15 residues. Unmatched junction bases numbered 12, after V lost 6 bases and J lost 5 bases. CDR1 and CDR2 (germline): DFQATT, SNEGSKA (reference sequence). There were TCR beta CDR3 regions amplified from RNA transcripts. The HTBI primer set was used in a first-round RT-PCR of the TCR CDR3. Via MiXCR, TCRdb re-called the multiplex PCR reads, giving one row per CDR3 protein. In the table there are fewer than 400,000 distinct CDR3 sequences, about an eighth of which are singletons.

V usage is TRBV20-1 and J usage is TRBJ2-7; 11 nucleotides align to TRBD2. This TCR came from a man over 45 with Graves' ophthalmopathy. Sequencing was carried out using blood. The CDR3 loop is CSARSLAGGRNEQYF. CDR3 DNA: TGCAGTGCCAGAAGCCTAGCGGGAGGTAGAAACGAGCAGTACTTC.